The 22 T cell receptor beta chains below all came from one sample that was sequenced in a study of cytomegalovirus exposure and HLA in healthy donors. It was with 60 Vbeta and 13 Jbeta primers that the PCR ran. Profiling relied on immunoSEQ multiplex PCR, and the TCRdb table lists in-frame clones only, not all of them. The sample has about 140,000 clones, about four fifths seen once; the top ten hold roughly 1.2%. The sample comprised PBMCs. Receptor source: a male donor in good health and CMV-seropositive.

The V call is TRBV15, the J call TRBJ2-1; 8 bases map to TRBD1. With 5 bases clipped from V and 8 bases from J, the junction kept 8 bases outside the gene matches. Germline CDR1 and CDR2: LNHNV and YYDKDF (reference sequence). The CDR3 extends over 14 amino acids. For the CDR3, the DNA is TGTGCCACCAGCGCAAACAGGGGGACAGATGAGCAGTTCTTC. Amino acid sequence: CATSANRGTDEQFF.

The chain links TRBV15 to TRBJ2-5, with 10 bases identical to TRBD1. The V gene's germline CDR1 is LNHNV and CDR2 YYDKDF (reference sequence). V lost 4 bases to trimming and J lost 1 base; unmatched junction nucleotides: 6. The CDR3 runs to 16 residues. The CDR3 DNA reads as TGTGCCACCAGCACCGACCGGGACAGGGGCCAAGAGACCCAGTACTTC. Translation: CATSTDRDRGQETQYF.

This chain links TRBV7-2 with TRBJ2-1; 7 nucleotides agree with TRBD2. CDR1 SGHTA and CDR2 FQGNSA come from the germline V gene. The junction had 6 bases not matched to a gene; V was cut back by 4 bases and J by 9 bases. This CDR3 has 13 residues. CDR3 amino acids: CASSSAGEGEQFF. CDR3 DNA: TGTGCCAGCAGCTCCGCGGGGGAGGGTGAGCAGTTCTTC.

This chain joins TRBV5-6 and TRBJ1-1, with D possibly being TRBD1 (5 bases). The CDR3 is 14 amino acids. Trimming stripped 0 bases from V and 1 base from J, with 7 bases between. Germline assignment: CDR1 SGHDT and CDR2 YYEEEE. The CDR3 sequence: CASSLADRNTEAFF. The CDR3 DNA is TGTGCCAGCAGCTTGGCCGACAGGAACACTGAAGCTTTCTTT.

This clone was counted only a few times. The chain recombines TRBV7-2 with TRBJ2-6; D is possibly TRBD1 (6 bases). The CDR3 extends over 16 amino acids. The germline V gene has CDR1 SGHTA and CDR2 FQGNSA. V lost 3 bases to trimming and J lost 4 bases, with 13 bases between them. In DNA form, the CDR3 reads TGTGCCAGCAGCTTCGGGACAACTTGGGGGGCCAACGTCCTGACTTTC. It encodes CASSFGTTWGANVLTF.

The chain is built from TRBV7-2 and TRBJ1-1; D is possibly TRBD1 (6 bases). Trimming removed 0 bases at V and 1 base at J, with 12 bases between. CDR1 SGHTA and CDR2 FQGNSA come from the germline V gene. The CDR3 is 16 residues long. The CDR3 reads CASSLATGWGNTEAFF. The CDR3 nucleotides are TGTGCCAGCAGCTTAGCCACAGGGTGGGGGAACACTGAAGCTTTCTTT.

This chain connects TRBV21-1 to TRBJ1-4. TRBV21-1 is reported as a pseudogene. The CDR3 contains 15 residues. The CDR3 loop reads CASSKLSEVNEKLFF. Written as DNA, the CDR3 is TGTGCCAGCAGCAAGCTTAGTGAGGTAAATGAAAAACTGTTTTTT.

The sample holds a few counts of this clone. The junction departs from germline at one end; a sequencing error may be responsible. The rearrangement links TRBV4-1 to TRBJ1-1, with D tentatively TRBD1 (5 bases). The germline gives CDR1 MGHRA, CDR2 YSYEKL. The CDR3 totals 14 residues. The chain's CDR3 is CASSQAGLLGPALF. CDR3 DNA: TGCGCCAGCAGCCAAGCGGGACTGCTGGGTCCGGCGCTCTTT.

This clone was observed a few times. DNA of the CDR3: TGTGCCATCAGGGGGACAGAACAAGAGACCCAGTACTTC. This codes for CAIRGTEQETQYF. This rearrangement joins TRBV10-3 to TRBJ2-5, with TRBD1 matching 7 bases. The germline gives CDR1 ENHRY, CDR2 SYGVKD. The CDR3 length is 13 residues. The J segment lost 2 bases and the V segment lost 6 bases, leaving 3 bases of the junction unmatched.

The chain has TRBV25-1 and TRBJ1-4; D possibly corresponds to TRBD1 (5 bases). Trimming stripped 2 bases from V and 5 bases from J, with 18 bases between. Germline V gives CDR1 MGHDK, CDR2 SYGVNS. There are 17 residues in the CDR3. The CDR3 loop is CASSEMGEEGRNEKLFF. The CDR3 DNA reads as TGTGCCAGCAGTGAAATGGGGGAGGAGGGTCGGAATGAAAAACTGTTTTTT. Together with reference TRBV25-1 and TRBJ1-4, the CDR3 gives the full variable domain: EADIYQTPRYLVIGTGKKITLECSQTMGHDKMYWYQQDPGMELHLIHYSYGVNSTEKGDLSSESTVSRIRTEHFPLTLESARPSHTSQYLCASSEMGEEGRNEKLFFGSGTQLSVL.

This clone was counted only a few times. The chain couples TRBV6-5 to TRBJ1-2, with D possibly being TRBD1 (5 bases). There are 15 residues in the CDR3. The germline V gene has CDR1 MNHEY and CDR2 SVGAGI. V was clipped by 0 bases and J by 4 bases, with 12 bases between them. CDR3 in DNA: TGTGCCAGCAGTTACTCGAAGGGGATCGGCTATGGCTACACCTTC. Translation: CASSYSKGIGYGYTF.

DNA for the CDR3: TGTGCCAGCAGCAAACTAGCGGCTACCTACGAGCAGTACTTC. It codes for CASSKLAATYEQYF. J is TRBJ2-7 and V is TRBV7-2; TRBD2 matches at 8 bases. The ends lost 5 bases at V and 2 bases at J; junction bases unmatched: 5. The CDR3 is 14 residues long. Germline CDR1 is SGHTA and CDR2 is FQGNSA. The variable domain in full, completed from reference TRBV7-2 and TRBJ2-7, reads GAGVSQSPSNKVTEKGKDVELRCDPISGHTALYWYRQSLGQGLEFLIYFQGNSAPDKSGLPSDRFSAERTGGSVSTLTIQRTQQEDSAVYLCASSKLAATYEQYFGPGTRLTVT.

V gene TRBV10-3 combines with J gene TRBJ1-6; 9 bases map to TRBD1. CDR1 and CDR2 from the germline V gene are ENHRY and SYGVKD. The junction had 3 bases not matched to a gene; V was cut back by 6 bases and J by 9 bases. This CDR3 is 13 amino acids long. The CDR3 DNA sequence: TGTGCCATCAGCGGGACAGGGCGTTCACCCCTCCACTTT. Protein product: CAISGTGRSPLHF.

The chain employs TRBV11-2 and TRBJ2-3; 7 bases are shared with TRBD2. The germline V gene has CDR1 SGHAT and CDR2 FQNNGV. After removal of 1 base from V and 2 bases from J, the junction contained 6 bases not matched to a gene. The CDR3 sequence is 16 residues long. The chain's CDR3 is CASSLAPSGYTDTQYF. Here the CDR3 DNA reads TGTGCCAGCAGCTTAGCCCCTAGCGGTTACACAGATACGCAGTATTTT.

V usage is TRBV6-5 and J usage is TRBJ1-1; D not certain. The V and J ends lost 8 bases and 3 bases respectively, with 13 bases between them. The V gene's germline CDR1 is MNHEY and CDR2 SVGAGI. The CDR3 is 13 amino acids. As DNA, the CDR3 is TGTGCCAGCTCCCACGGAGATTACACTGAAGCTTTCTTT. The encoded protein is CASSHGDYTEAFF.

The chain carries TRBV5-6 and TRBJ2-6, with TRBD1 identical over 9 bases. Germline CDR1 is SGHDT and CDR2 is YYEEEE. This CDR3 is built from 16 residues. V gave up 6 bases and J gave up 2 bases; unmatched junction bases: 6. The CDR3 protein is CASKGQGQTGANVLTF. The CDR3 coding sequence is TGTGCCAGCAAGGGACAGGGTCAAACTGGGGCCAACGTCCTGACTTTC.

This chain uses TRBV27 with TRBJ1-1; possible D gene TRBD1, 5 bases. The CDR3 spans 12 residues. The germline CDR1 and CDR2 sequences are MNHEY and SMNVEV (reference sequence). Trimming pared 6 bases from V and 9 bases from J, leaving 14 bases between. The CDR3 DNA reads TGTGCCAGCAGCCCTCAGGGAGGCCAAGCTTTCTTT. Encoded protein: CASSPQGGQAFF.

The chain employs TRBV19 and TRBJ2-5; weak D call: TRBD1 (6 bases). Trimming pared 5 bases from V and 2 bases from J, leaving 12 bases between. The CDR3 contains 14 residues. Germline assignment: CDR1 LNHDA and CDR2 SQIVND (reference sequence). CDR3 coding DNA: TGTGCCAGTAGTTTTCGGACAGAACAAGAGACCCAGTACTTC. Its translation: CASSFRTEQETQYF. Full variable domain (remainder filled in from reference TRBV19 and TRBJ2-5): DGGITQSPKYLFRKEGQNVTLSCEQNLNHDAMYWYRQDPGQGLRLIYYSQIVNDFQKGDIAEGYSVSREKKESFPLTVTSAQKNPTAFYLCASSFRTEQETQYFGPGTRLLVL.

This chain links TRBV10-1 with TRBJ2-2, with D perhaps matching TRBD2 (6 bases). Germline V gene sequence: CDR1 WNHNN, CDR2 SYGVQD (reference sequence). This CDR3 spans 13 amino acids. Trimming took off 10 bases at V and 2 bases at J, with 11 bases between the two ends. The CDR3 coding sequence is TGCGCCACCGGGACTTCCAACACCGGGGAGCTGTTTTTT. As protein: CATGTSNTGELFF.

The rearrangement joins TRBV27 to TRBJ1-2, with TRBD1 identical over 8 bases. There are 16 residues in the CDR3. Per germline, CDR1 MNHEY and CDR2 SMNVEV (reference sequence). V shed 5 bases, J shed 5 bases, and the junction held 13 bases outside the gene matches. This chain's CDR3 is CASSLQADRDGYGYTF. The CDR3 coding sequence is TGTGCCAGCAGTCTACAAGCGGACAGGGATGGGTATGGCTACACCTTC.

Written as DNA, the CDR3 is TGTGCCAGCAGCGTCCAGGGCCCCACCGGGGAGCTGTTTTTT. The encoded protein is CASSVQGPTGELFF. V gene TRBV9 combines with J gene TRBJ2-2, with D maybe TRBD1 (5 bases). The V end was cut by 2 bases, the J end by 4 bases, with 9 bases between. The CDR3 spans 14 residues. Germline V gene data show CDR1 as SGDLS and CDR2 as YYNGEE.

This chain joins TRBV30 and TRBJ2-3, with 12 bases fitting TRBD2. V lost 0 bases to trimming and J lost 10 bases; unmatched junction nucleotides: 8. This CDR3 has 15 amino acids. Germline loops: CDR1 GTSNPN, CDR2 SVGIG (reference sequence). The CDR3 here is CAWSVLAGGTAAQYF. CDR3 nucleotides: TGTGCCTGGAGTGTACTAGCGGGGGGAACGGCTGCGCAGTATTTT.